Below, 6 T cell receptor beta chains from the same sample are listed, as sequenced in a study of Graves' ophthalmopathy and Graves' hyperthyroidism. TCR beta CDR3 regions were amplified from RNA transcripts. In the first round, RT-PCR was carried out with HTBI primers, and a multiplex PCR formed the second round. TCRdb re-called the multiplex PCR reads with MiXCR, one entry per CDR3 protein. The data hold 350,000 to 450,000 distinct CDR3 sequences, with around 21% observed a single time. The sample comprised peripheral blood. The source of these receptors is a woman between 18 and 30 years old with stable Graves' hyperthyroidism.

At least ten counts were recorded for this clonotype. V and J are TRBV6-1 and TRBJ1-1; 7 bases map to TRBD1. The V and J ends lost 10 bases and 1 base, in that order; junction bases with no gene match: 9. This CDR3 has 14 amino acids. The V gene's germline CDR1 is MNHNS and CDR2 SASEGT. The CDR3 DNA is TGTGCCACGAACAAAGGGGGCTCGAACACTGAAGCTTTCTTT. It is translated as CATNKGGSNTEAFF.

This clonotype was found a few times. This sequence may be a read error, since a much larger clone differs from it by one base. V usage is TRBV2 and J usage is TRBJ2-2; TRBD2 agrees at 8 bases. The germline V gene has CDR1 SNHLY and CDR2 FYNNEI. CDR3 size: 14 residues. DNA for the CDR3: TGTGCCTCCCAGGGACTAGTGTCAACCGGGGAGCTGTGTTTT. It is translated as CASQGLVSTGELCF.

This clonotype was seen at least ten times. This chain uses TRBV20-1 with TRBJ1-5, with D hard to call. The germline gives CDR1 DFQATT, CDR2 SNEGSKA (reference sequence). This CDR3 is built from 15 residues. Trimming removed 0 bases from V and 3 bases from J, with 12 bases in between. CDR3 nucleotides: TGCAGTGCTAGAGATTCCGAGGGATCCAATCAGCCCCAGCATTTT. Translated, it gives CSARDSEGSNQPQHF.

This clonotype showed up just a few times. The rearrangement joins TRBV30 to TRBJ1-1; D is unresolved. The CDR3 loop spans 11 amino acids. V lost 5 bases and J 8 bases, leaving 12 bases between the germline ends. From germline, CDR1 is GTSNPN and CDR2 SVGIG (reference sequence). As DNA, the CDR3 is TGTGCCTGGCACGCCGGGCCAGAAGCTTTCTTT. It yields the protein CAWHAGPEAFF.

A note on this clonotype: A much bigger clone sits one base away, suggesting this may be a read error. The CDR3 sequence is CSARPEDGRANTGELVF. The CDR3 bases are TGCAGTGCTAGACCAGAGGACGGGAGAGCGAACACCGGGGAGCTGGTTTTT. V and J are TRBV20-1 and TRBJ2-2, with D maybe TRBD2 (6 bases). This CDR3 region has 17 residues. The germline V gene encodes CDR1 DFQATT and CDR2 SNEGSKA (reference sequence).

This clonotype has just a few counts. V gene TRBV30 combines with J gene TRBJ2-5; 10 bases align to TRBD2. This CDR3 contains 14 residues. Germline V gene lookup returns CDR1 GTSNPN and CDR2 SVGIG (reference sequence). V lost 3 bases, J lost 2 bases, and 3 bases stayed unmatched. CDR3 in amino acids: CAWRLAGLQETQYF. The DNA for the CDR3 is TGTGCCTGGAGACTAGCGGGGCTTCAAGAGACCCAGTACTTC.